The clone carrying this T cell receptor beta chain was seen a few times. The V end was cut by 5 bases, the J end by 4 bases, with 21 bases between. This CDR3 region has 16 residues. This sample's time point: newly diagnosed GD, antithyroid drugs for less than 3 months. Generation of the TCR library employed RNA extracted from PBMCs. EDTA tubes were used for drawing about 9 milliliters of peripheral blood. The data were taken from a study of regulatory T cells in long-lasting Graves disease. CDR3-region Arm-PCR and iRepertoire HTBI primers produced the TCR beta libraries. Each CDR3 protein gets one entry after TCRdb re-called the multiplex PCR reads with MiXCR. Of some 560,000 distinct CDR3 sequences in the sample, about 15% were seen once. These data were likewise used in another study, on T cells in Graves' hyperthyroidism and ophthalmopathy. That paper adds: Diagnoses were established using clinical symptoms, serum thyroxine and TRAb, thyroid ultrasound and orbital computed tomography. HTBI primers drove first-round RT-PCR of the TCR CDR3.

The genes are TRBV12-3 or TRBV12-4 and TRBJ2-7; tentative D call: TRBD2 (6 bases). This sample comprised peripheral blood mononuclear cells (PBMCs), obtained at new diagnosis, from a patient treated with antithyroid drugs. The source of this sequence is a woman aged 35-65 years with Graves disease. CDR3 sequence reads: CASSHEGTGEGYEQYF. The CDR3 DNA reads TGTGCCAGCAGTCATGAAGGGACGGGGGAAGGGTACGAGCAGTACTTC.